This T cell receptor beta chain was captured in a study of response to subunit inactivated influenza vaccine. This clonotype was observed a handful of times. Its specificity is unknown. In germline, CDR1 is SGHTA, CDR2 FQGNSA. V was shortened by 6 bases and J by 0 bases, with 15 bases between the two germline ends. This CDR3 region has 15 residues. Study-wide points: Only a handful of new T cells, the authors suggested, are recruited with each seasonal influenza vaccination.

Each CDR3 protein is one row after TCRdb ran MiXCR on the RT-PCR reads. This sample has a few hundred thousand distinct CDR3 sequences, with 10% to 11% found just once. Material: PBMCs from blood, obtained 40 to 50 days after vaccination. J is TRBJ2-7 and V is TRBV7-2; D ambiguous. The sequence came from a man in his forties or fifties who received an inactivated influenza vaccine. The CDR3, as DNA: TGTGCCAGCAGTTCCCCTGGGTCGGGCTCCTACGAGCAGTACTTC. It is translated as CASSSPGSGSYEQYF.